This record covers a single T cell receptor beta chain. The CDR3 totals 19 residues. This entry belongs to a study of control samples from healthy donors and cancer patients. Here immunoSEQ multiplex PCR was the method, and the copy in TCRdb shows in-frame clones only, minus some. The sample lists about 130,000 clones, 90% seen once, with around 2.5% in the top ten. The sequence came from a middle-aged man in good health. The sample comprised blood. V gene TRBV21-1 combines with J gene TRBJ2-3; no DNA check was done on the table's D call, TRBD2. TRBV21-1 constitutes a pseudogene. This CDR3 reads CASSKAQITGTSDPDTQYF. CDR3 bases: TGTGCCAGCAGCAAAGCGCAGATCACCGGGACTAGCGACCCAGATACGCAGTATTTT.